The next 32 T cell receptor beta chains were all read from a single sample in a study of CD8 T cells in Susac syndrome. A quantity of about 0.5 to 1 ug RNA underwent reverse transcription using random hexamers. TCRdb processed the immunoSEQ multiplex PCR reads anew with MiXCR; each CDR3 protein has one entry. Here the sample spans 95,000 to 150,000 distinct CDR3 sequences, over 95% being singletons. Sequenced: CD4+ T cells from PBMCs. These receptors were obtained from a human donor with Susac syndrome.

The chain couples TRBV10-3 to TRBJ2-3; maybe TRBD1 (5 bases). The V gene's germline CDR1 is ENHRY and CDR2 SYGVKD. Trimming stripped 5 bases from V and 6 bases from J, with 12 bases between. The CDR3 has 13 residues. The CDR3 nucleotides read TGTGCCATCAGTTACCAGGGCTCTGATACGCAGTATTTT. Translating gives CAISYQGSDTQYF.

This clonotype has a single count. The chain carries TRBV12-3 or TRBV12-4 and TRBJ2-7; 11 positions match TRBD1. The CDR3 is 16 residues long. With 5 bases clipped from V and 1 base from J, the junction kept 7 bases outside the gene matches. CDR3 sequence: CASSLPGTGGSYEQYF. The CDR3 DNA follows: TGTGCCAGCAGTCTACCCGGGACAGGGGGGTCCTACGAGCAGTACTTC.

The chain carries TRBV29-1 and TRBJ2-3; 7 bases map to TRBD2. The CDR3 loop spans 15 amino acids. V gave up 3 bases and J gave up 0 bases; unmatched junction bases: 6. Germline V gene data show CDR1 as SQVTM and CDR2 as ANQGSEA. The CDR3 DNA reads TGCAGCGTTGAGGGAGGGGTTACTAGCACAGATACGCAGTATTTT. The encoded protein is CSVEGGVTSTDTQYF.

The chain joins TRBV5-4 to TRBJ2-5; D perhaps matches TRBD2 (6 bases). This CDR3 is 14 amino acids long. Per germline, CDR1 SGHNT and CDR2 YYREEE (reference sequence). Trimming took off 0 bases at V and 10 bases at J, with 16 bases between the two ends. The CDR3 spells CASSLERVAVYQYF. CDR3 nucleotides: TGTGCCAGCAGCTTGGAGAGGGTAGCGGTTTACCAGTACTTC.

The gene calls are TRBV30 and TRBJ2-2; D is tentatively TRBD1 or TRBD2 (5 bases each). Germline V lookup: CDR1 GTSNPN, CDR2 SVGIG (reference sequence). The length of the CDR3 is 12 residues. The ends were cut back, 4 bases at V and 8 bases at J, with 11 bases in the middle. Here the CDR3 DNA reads TGTGCCTGGATGGGGGTATTTGGGGAGCTGTTTTTT. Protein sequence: CAWMGVFGELFF.

The CDR3 sequence is CASHTPGQGAGEQYF. The CDR3 nucleotides read TGTGCCAGCCATACTCCCGGACAGGGGGCTGGCGAGCAGTACTTC. The chain joins TRBV28 to TRBJ2-7; 11 positions agree with TRBD1. Germline CDR1 reads MDHEN; CDR2 reads SYDVKM. V shed 8 bases, J shed 6 bases, and the junction held 12 bases outside the gene matches. CDR3 length: 15 residues.

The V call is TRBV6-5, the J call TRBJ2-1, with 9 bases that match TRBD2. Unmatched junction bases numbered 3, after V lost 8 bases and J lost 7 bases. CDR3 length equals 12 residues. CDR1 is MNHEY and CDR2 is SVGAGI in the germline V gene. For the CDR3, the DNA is TGTGCCAGCTCGCGGGAGGGGAATGAGCAGTTCTTC. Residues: CASSREGNEQFF.

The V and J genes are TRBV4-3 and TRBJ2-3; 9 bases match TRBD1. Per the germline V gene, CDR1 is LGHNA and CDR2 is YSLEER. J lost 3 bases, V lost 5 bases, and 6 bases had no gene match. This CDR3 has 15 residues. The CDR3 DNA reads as TGCGCCAGCAGCTGGCGGGACAGGGAGACAGATACGCAGTATTTT. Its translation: CASSWRDRETDTQYF.

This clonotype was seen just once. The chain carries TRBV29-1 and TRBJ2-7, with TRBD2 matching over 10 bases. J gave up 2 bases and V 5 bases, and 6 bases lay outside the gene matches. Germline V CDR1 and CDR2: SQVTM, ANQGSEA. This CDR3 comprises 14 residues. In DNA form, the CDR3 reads TGCAGCGTTTCTATGGGGACTAGCGCCTACGAGCAGTACTTC. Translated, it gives CSVSMGTSAYEQYF.

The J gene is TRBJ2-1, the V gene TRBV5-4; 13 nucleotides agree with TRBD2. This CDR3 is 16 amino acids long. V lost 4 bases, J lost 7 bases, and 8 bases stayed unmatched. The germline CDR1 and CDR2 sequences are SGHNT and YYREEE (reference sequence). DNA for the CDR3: TGTGCCAGCAGCGAGGGGACTAGCGGGACCCCTAATGAGCAGTTCTTC. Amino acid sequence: CASSEGTSGTPNEQFF.

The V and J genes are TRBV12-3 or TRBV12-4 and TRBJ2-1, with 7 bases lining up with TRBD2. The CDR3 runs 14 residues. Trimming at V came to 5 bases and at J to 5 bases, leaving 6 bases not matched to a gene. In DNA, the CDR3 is TGTGCCAGCAGTCCGGGAGGCCGCGACAATGAGCAGTTCTTC. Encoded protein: CASSPGGRDNEQFF.

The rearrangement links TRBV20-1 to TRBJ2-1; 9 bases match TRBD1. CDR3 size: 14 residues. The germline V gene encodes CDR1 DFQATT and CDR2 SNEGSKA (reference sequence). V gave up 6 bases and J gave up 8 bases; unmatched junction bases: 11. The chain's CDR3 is CSATGQGGWDEQFF. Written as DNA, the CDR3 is TGCAGTGCAACGGGACAGGGAGGGTGGGATGAGCAGTTCTTC.

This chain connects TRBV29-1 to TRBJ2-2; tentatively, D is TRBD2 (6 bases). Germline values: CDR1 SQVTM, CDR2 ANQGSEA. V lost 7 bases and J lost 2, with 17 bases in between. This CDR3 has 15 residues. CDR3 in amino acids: CSAKTRTDNTGELFF. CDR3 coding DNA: TGCAGCGCAAAGACTAGGACCGACAACACCGGGGAGCTGTTTTTT.

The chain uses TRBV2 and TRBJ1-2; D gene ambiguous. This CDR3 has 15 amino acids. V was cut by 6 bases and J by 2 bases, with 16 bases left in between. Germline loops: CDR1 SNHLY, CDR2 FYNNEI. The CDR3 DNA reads TGTGCCAGCAGGGCCTCTTTTACCCTCAACTATGGCTACACCTTC. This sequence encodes CASRASFTLNYGYTF.

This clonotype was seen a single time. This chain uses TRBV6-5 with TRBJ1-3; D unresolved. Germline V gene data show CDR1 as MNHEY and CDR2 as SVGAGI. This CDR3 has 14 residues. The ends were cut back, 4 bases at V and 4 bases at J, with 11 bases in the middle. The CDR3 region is CASSLLGNGNTIYF. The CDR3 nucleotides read TGTGCCAGCAGTTTGTTGGGGAACGGAAACACCATATATTTT.

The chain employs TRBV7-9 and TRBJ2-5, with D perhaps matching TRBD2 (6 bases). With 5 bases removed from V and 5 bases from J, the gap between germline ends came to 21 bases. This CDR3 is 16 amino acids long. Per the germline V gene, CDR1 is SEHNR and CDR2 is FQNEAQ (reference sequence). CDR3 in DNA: TGTGCCAGCAGCCCAACTATCCGGGAGAGGGTCGAGACCCAGTACTTC. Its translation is CASSPTIRERVETQYF. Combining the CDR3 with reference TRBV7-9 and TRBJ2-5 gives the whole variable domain DTGVSQNPRHKITKRGQNVTFRCDPISEHNRLYWYRQTLGQGPEFLTYFQNEAQLEKSRLLSDRFSAERPKGSFSTLEIQRTEQGDSAMYLCASSPTIRERVETQYFGPGTRLLVL.

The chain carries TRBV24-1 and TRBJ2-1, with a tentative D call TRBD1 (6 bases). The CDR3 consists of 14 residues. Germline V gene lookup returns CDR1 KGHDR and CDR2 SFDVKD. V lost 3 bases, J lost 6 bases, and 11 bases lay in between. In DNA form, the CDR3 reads TGTGCCACCAGTGATATGACAGGTTCCAATGAGCAGTTCTTC. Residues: CATSDMTGSNEQFF.

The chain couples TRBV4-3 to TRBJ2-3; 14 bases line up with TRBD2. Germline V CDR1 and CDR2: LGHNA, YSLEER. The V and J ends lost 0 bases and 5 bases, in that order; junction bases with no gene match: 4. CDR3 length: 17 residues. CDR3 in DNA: TGCGCCAGCAGCCAAGAAGGACTAGCGGGAGGAGGAGATACGCAGTATTTT. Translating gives CASSQEGLAGGGDTQYF.

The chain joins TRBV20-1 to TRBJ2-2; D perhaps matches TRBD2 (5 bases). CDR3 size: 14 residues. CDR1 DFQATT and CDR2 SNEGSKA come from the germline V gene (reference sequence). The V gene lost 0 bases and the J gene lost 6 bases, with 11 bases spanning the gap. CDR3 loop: CSARDDRGPGELFF. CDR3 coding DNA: TGCAGTGCTAGAGACGACCGAGGGCCCGGGGAGCTGTTTTTT.

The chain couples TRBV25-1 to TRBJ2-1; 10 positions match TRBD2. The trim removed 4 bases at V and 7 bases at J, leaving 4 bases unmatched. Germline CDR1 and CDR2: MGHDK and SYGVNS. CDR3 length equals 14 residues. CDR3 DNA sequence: TGTGCCAGCAGTGCAGCGGGAGGGGGTAATGAGCAGTTCTTC. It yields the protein CASSAAGGGNEQFF.

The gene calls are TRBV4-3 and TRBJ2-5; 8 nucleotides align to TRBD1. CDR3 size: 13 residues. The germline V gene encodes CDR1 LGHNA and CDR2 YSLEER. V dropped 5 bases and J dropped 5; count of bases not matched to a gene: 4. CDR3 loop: CASSGRTGETQYF. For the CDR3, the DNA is TGCGCCAGCAGCGGACGGACAGGGGAGACCCAGTACTTC.

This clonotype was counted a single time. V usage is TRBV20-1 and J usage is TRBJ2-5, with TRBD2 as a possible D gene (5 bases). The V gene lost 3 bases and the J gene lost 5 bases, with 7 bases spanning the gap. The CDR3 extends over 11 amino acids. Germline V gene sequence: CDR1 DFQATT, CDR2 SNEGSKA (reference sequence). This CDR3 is CSASTGETQYF. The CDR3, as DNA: TGCAGTGCTAGTACGGGGGAGACCCAGTACTTC.

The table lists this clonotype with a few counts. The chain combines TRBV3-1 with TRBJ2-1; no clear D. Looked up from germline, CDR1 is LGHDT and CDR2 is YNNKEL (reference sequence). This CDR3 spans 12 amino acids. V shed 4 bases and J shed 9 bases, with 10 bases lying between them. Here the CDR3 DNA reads TGTGCCAGCAGCCCCCATAGCAGTGAGCAGTTCTTC. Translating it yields CASSPHSSEQFF.

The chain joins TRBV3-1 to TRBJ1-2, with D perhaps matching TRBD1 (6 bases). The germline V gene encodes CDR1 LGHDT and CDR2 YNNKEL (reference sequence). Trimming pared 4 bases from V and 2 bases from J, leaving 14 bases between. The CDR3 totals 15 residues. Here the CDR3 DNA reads TGTGCCAGCAGCCTGGCGACGGGGGGCAACTATGGCTACACCTTC. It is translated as CASSLATGGNYGYTF.

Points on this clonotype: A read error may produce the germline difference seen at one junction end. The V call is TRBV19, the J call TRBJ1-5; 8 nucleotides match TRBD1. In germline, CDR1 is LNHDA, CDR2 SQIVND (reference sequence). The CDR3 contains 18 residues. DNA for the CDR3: TGTGCCAGTAGTATAGACAAAGGGGCGGCAGGGGGCAACCAGCCCCAGCATTTT. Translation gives CASSIDKGAAGGNQPQHF.

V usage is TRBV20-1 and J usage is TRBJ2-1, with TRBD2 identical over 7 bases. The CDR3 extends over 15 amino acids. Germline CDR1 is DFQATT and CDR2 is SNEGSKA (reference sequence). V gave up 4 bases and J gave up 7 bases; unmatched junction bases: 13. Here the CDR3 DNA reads TGCAGTGCTACCCTGCCGACAGCGGGGCGGAATGAGCAGTTCTTC. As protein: CSATLPTAGRNEQFF.

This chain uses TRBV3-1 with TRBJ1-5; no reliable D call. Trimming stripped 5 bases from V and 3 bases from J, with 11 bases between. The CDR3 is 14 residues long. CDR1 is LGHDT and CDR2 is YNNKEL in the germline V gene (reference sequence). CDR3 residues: CASSSVAYNQPQHF. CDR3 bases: TGTGCCAGCAGCTCTGTCGCGTACAATCAGCCCCAGCATTTT.

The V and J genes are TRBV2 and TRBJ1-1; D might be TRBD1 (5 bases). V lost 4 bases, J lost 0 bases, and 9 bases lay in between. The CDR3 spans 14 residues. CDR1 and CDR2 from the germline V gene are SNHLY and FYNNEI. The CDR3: CASSGQPMNTEAFF. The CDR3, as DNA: TGTGCCAGCAGTGGACAGCCCATGAACACTGAAGCTTTCTTT.

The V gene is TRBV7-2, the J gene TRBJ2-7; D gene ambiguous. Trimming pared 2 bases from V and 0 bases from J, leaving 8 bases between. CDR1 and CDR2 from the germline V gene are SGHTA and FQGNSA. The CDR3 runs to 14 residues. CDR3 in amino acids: CASSLSPSSYEQYF. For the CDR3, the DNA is TGTGCCAGCAGCTTATCCCCTAGCTCCTACGAGCAGTACTTC.

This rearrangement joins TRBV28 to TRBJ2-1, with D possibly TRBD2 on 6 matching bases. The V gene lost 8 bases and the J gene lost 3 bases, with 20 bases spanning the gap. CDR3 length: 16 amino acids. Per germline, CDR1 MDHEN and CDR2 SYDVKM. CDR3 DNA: TGTGCCAGCTCTCCGCCGGGACTCACTCTCTACAATGAGCAGTTCTTC. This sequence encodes CASSPPGLTLYNEQFF.

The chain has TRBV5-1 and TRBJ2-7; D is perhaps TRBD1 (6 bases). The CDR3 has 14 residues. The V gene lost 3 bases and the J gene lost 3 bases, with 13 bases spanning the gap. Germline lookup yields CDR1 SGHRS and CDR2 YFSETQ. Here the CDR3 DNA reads TGCGCCAGCAGCTATGGACAGACCCTCTACGAGCAGTACTTC. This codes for CASSYGQTLYEQYF.

The CDR3 DNA follows: TGTGCCAGCAGCCAAGAAAGGCAGTCCGGGGAGCTGTTTTTT. Its protein is CASSQERQSGELFF. This rearrangement joins TRBV3-1 to TRBJ2-2; no firm D call. The V end was cut by 0 bases, the J end by 6 bases, with 8 bases between. This CDR3 has 14 amino acids. The germline CDR1 and CDR2 sequences are LGHDT and YNNKEL (reference sequence).